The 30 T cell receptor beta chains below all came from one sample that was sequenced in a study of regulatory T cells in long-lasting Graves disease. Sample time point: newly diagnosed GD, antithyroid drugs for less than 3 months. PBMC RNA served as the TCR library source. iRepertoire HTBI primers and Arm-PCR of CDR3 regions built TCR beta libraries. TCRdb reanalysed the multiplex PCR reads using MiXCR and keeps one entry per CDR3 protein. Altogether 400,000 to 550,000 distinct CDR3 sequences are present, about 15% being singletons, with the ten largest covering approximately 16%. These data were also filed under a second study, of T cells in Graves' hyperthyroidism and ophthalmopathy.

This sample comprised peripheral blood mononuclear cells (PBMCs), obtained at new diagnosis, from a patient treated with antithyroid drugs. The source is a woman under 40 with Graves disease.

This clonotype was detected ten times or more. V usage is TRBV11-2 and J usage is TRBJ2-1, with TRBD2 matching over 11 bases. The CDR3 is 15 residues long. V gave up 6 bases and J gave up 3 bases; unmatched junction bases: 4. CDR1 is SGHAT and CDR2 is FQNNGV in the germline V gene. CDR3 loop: CASSKTSGIYNEQFF. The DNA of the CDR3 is TGTGCCAGCAGTAAGACTAGCGGGATCTACAATGAGCAGTTCTTC.

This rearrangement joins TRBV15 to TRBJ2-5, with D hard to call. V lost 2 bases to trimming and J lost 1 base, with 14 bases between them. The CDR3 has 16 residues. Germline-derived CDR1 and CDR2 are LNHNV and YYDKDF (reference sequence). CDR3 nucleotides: TGTGCCACCAGCAGACTAAAGGGTAAAAGCCAAGAGACCCAGTACTTC. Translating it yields CATSRLKGKSQETQYF.

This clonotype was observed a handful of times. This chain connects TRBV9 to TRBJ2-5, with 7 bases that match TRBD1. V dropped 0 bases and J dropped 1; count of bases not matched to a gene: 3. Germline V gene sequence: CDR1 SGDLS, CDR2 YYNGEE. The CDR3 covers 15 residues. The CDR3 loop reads CASSVVGQFQETQYF. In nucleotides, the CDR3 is TGTGCCAGCAGCGTAGTGGGACAGTTCCAAGAGACCCAGTACTTC.

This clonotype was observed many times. The DNA for the CDR3 is TGTGCCAGCAGCGTGTCGTGGAGGGCGCACGGACACACAGATACGCAGTATTTT. It specifies CASSVSWRAHGHTDTQYF. The chain recombines TRBV9 with TRBJ2-3; possible D gene TRBD2, 6 bases. The germline gives CDR1 SGDLS, CDR2 YYNGEE. The CDR3 has 18 amino acids. The germline V and J ends were trimmed by 2 bases and 2 bases, with 21 bases remaining between them.

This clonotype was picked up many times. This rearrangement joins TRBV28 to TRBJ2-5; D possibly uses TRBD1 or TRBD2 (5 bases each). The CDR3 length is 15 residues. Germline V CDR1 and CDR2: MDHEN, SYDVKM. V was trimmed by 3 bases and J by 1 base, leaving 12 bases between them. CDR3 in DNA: TGTGCCAGCAGTTTGCATCGGGGCAGCCAAGAGACCCAGTACTTC. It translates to CASSLHRGSQETQYF. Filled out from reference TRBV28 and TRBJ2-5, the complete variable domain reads DVKVTQSSRYLVKRTGEKVFLECVQDMDHENMFWYRQDPGLGLRLIYFSYDVKMKEKGDIPEGYSVSREKKERFSLILESASTNQTSMYLCASSLHRGSQETQYFGPGTRLLVL.

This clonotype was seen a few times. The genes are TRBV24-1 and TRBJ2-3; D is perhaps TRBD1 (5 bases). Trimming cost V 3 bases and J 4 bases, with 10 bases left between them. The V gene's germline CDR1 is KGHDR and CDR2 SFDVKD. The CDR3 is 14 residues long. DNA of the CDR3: TGTGCCACCAGTGATGCAGGGTACCCAGATACGCAGTATTTT. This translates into CATSDAGYPDTQYF.

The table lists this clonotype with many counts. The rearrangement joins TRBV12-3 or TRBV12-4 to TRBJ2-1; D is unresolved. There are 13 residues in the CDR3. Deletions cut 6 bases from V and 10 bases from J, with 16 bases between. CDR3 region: CASRKLLVGEQFF. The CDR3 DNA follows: TGTGCCAGCAGGAAGCTCCTCGTAGGAGAGCAGTTCTTC.

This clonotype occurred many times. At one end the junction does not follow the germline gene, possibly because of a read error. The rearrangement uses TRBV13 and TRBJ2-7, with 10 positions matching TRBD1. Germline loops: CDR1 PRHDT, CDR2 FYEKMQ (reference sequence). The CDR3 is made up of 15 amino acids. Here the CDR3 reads CASSLGDRGIGEQYF. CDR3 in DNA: TGTGCCAGCAGCCTAGGGGACAGGGGCATAGGTGAGCAGTACTTC. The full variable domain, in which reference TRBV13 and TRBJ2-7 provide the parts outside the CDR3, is AAGVIQSPRHLIKEKRETATLKCYPIPRHDTVYWYQQGPGQDPQFLISFYEKMQSDKGSIPDRFSAQQFSDYHSELNMSSLELGDSALYFCASSLGDRGIGEQYFGPGTRLTVT.

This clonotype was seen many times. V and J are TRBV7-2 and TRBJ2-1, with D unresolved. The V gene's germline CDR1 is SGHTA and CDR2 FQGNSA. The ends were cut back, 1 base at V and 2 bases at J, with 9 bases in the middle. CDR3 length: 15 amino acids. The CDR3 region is CASSLVWHTYNEQFF. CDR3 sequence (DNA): TGTGCCAGCAGCTTAGTTTGGCATACCTACAATGAGCAGTTCTTC.

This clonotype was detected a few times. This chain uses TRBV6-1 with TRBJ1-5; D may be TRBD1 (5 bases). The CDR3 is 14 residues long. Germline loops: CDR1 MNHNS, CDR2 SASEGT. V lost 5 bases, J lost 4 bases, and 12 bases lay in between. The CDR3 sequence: CASSMGPRNQPQHF. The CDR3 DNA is TGTGCCAGCAGTATGGGACCGAGAAATCAGCCCCAGCATTTT.

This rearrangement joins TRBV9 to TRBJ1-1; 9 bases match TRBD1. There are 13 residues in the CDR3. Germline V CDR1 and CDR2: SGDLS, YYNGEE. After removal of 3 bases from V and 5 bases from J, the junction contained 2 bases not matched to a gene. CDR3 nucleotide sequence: TGTGCCAGCAGCGAAGGACAGGGGACTGAAGCTTTCTTT. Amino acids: CASSEGQGTEAFF.

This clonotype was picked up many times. The CDR3 bases are TGTGCCAGCACCTTTTTAGCGGGTTACTCCTACAATGAGCAGTTCTTC. This sequence encodes CASTFLAGYSYNEQFF. The chain couples TRBV12-3 or TRBV12-4 to TRBJ2-1; the match to TRBD2 covers 7 bases. The CDR3 covers 16 residues. The V segment lost 7 bases and the J segment 0 bases; nucleotides outside the gene matches: 9.

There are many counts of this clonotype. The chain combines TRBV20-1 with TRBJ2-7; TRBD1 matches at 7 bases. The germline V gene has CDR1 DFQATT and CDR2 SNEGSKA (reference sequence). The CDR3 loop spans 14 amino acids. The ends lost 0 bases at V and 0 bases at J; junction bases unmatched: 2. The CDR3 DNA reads TGCAGTGCTAGAGATCGGGACAGCTCCTACGAGCAGTACTTC. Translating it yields CSARDRDSSYEQYF.

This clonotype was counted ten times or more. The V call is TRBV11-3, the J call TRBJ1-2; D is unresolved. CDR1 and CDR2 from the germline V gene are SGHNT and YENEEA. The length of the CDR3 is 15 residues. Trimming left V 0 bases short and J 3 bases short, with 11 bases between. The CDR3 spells CASSLDWSRDYGYTF. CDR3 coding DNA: TGTGCCAGCAGCTTAGACTGGTCAAGAGACTATGGCTACACCTTC.

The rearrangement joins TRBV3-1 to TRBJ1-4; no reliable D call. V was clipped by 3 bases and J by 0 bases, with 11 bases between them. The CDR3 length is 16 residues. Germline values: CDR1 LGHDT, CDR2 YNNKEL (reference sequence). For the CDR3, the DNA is TGTGCCAGCAGCCACTATGGCGGCGCAACTAATGAAAAACTGTTTTTT. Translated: CASSHYGGATNEKLFF.

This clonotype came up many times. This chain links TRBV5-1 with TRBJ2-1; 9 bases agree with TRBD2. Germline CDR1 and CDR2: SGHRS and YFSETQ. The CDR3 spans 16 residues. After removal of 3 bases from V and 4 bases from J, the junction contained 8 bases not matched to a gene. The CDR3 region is CASSWGSGRGYNEQFF. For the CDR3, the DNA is TGCGCCAGCAGCTGGGGTAGCGGGAGAGGATACAATGAGCAGTTCTTC.

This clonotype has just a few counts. The CDR3 is CAISELGTSGPIYEQYF. CDR3 nucleotide sequence: TGTGCCATCAGTGAGCTTGGGACTAGCGGTCCTATCTACGAGCAGTACTTC. V and J are TRBV10-3 and TRBJ2-7; 11 nucleotides agree with TRBD2. The ends lost 2 bases at V and 3 bases at J; junction bases unmatched: 9. Germline-derived CDR1 and CDR2 are ENHRY and SYGVKD. The CDR3 runs 17 residues.

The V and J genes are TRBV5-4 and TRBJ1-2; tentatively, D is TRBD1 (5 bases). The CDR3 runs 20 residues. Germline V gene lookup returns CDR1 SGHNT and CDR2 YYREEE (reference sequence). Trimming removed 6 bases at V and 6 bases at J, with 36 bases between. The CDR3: CASTPWSRRGRDHSWNGYTF. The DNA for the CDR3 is TGTGCCAGCACCCCATGGTCCCGGCGGGGACGCGATCATTCCTGGAATGGCTACACCTTC.

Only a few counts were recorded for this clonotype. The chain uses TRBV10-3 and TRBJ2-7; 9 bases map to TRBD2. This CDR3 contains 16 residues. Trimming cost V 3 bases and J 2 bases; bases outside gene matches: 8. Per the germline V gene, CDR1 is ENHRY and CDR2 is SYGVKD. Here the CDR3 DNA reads TGTGCCATCAGTGAAGGGGAGGCTAGCGGGACCTACGAGCAGTACTTC. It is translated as CAISEGEASGTYEQYF.

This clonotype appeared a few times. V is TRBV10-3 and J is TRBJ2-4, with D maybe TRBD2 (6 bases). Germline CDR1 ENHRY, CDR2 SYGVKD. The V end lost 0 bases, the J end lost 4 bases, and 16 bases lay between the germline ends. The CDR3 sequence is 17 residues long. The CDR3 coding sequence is TGTGCCATCAGTGAGTCGGAATTAAGCGGGTTTAAAAACATTCAGTACTTC. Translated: CAISESELSGFKNIQYF.

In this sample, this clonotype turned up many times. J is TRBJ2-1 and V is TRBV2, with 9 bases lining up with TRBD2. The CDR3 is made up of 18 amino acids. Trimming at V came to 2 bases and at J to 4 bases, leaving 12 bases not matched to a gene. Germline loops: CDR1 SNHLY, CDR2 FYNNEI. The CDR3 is CASSEPISGRTTYNEQFF. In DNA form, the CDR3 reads TGTGCCAGCAGTGAACCAATTAGCGGGAGAACTACGTACAATGAGCAGTTCTTC.

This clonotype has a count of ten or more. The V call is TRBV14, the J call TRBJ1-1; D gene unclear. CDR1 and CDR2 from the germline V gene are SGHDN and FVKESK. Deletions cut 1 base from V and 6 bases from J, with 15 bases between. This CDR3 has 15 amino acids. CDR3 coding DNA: TGTGCCAGCAGCCAAGGGAGGCTGGGTAGGGCTGAAGCTTTCTTT. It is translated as CASSQGRLGRAEAFF.

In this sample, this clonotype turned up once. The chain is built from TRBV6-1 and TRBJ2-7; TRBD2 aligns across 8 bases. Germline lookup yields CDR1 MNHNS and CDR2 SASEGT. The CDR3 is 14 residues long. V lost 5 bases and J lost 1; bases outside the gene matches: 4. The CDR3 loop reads CASSRGRRSYEQYF. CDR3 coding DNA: TGTGCCAGCAGTCGCGGGAGGAGGTCCTACGAGCAGTACTTC.

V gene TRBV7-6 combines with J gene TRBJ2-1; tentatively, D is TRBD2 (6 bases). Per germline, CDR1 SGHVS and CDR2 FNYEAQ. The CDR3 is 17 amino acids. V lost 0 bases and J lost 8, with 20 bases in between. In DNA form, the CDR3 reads TGTGCCAGCAGCTTAGCGGGGACCCATTACGGAGGGGATGAGCAGTTCTTC. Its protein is CASSLAGTHYGGDEQFF.

CDR3 sequence reads: CASSKVDTEAFF. DNA of the CDR3: TGCGCCAGCAGCAAGGTGGACACTGAAGCTTTCTTT. The V and J genes are TRBV4-1 and TRBJ1-1; the D is unclear. The length of the CDR3 is 12 residues. V was pared by 5 bases and J by 3 bases, with 7 bases between. The germline CDR1 and CDR2 sequences are MGHRA and YSYEKL.

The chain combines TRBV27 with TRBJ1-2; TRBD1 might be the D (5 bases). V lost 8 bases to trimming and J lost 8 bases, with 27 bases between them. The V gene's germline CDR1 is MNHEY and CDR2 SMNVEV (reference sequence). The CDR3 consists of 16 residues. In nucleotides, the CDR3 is TGTGCCAGCTCCATTTACGGGGCAGGACCCTCCGGGGGCTACACCTTC. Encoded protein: CASSIYGAGPSGGYTF.

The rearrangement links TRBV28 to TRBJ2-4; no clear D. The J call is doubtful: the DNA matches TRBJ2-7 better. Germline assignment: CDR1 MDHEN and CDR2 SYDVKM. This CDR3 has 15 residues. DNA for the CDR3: TGTGCCAGCAGTCCCCATCCCGGTAGCTCCTACGAGCAGTACTTC. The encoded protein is CASSPHPGSSYEQYF.

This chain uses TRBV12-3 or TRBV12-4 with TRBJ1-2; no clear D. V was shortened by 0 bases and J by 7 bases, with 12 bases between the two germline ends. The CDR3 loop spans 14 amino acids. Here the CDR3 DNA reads TGTGCCAGCAGTTTAGCGGACCGGATGGGTGGCTACACCTTC. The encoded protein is CASSLADRMGGYTF.

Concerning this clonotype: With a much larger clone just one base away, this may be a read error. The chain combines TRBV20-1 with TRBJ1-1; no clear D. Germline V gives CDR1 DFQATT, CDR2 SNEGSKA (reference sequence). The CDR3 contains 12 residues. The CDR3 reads CSAGDPADEAFF. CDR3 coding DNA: TGCAGTGCTGGAGATCCCGCTGACGAAGCTTTCTTT.

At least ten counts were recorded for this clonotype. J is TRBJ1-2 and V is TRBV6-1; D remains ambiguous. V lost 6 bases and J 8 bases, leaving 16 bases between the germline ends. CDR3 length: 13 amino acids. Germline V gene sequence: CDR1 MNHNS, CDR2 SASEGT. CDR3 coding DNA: TGTGCCAGCAGGAGGGATAGGGCCGACGGCTACACCTTC. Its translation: CASRRDRADGYTF.